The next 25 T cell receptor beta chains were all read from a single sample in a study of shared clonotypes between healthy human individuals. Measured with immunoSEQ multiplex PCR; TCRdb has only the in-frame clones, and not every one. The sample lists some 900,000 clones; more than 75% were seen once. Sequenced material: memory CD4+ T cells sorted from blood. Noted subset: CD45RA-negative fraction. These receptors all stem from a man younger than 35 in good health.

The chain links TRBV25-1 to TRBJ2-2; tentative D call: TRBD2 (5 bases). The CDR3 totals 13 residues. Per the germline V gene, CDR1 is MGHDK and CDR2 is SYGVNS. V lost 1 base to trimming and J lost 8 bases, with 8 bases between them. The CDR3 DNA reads TGTGCCAGCAGTGAATTCGGGGAAGGGGAGCTGTTTTTT. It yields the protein CASSEFGEGELFF.

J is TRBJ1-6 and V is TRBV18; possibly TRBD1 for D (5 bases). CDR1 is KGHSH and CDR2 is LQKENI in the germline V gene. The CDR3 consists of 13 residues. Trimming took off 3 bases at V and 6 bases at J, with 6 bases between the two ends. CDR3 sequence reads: CASSPDSNSPLHF. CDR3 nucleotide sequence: TGTGCCAGCTCACCCGACAGTAATTCACCCCTCCACTTT.

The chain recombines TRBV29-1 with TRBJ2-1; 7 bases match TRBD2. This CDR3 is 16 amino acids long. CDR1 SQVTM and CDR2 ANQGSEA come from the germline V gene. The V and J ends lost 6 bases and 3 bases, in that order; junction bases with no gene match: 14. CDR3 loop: CSVPRREALRYNEQFF. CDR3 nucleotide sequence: TGCAGCGTCCCTAGACGGGAGGCCCTCCGCTACAATGAGCAGTTCTTC.

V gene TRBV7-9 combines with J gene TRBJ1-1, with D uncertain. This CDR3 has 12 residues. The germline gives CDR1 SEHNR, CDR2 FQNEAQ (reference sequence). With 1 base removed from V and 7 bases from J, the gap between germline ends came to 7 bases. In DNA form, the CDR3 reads TGTGCCAGCAGCTTAGTACTGGGTGAAGCTTTCTTT. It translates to CASSLVLGEAFF.

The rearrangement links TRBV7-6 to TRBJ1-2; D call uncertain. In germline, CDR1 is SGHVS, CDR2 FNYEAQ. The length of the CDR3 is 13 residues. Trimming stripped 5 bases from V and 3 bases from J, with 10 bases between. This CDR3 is CASSPPRDYGYTF. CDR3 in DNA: TGTGCCAGCAGCCCGCCCAGAGACTATGGCTACACCTTC.

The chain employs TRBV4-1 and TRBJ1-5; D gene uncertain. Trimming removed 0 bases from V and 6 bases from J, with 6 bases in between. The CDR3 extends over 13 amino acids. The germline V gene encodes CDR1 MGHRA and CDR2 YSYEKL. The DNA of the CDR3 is TGCGCCAGCAGCCAAGATTGGGGTCAGCCCCAGCATTTT. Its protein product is CASSQDWGQPQHF.

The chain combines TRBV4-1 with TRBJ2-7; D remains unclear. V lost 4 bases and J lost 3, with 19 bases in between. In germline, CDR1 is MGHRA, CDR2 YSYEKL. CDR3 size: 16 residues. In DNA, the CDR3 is TGCGCCAGCAGCCGAAGCCCAGGCGGAACCTACTACGAGCAGTACTTC. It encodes CASSRSPGGTYYEQYF.

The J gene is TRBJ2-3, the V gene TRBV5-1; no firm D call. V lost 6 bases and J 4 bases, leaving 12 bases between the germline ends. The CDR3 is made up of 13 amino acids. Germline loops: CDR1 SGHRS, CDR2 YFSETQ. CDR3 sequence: CASIPRTADTQYF. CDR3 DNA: TGCGCCAGCATACCTCGGACGGCAGATACGCAGTATTTT.

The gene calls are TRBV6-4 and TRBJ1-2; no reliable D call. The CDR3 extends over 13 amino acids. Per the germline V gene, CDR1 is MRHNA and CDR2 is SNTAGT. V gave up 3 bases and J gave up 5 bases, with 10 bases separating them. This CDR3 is CASSEEVGYGYTF. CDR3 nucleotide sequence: TGTGCCAGCAGTGAAGAAGTTGGGTATGGCTACACCTTC.

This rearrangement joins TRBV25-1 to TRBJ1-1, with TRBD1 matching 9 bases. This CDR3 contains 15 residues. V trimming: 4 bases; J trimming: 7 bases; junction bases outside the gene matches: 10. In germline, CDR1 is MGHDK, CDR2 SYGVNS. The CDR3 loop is CASSGRRDRVNEAFF. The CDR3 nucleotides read TGTGCCAGCAGTGGACGCCGGGACAGGGTTAATGAAGCTTTCTTT.

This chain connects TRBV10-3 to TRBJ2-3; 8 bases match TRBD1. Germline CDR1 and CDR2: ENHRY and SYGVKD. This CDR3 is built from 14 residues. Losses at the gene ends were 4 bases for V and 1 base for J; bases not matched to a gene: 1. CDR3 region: CAISGQGRTDTQYF. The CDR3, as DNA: TGTGCCATCAGTGGACAGGGGCGCACAGATACGCAGTATTTT.

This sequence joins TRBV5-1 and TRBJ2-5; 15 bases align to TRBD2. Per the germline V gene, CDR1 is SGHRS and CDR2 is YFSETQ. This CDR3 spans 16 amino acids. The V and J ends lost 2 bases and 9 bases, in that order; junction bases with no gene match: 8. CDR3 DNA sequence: TGCGCCAGCAGCTTACTCGGACTAGCGGGAGGGTCGGCCCAGTACTTC. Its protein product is CASSLLGLAGGSAQYF.

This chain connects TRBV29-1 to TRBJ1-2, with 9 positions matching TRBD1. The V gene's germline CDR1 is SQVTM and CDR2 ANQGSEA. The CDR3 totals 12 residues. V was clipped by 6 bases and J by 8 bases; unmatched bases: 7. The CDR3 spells CSVIQGAGGYTF. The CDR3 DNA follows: TGCAGCGTGATACAGGGGGCGGGCGGCTACACCTTC. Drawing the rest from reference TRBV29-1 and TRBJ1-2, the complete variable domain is SAVISQKPSRDICQRGTSLTIQCQVDSQVTMMFWYRQQPGQSLTLIATANQGSEATYESGFVIDKFPISRPNLTFSTLTVSNMSPEDSSIYLCSVIQGAGGYTFGSGTRLTVV.

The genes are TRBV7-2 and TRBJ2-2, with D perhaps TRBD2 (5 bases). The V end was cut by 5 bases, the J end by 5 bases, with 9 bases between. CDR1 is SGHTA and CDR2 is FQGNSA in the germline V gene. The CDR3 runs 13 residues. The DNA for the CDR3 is TGTGCCAGCAGCGGGAGCGGAACCGGGGAGCTGTTTTTT. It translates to CASSGSGTGELFF.

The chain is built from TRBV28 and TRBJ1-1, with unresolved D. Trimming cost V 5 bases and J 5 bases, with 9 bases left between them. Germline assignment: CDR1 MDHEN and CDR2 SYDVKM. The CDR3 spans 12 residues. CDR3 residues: CASSARGTEAFF. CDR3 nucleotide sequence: TGTGCCAGCAGTGCCCGGGGTACTGAAGCTTTCTTT.

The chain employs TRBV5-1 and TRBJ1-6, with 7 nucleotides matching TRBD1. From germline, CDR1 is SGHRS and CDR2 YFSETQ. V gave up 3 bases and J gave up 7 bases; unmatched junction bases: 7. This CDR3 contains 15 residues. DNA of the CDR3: TGCGCCAGCAGCTCCTTCCGGGACAGAAATTCACCCCTCCACTTT. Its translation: CASSSFRDRNSPLHF.

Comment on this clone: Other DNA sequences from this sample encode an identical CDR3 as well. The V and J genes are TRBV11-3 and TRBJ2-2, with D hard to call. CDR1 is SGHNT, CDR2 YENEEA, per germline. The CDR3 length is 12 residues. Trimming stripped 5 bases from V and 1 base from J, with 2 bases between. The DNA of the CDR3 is TGTGCCAGCAGCCGGAACACCGGGGAGCTGTTTTTT. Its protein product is CASSRNTGELFF.

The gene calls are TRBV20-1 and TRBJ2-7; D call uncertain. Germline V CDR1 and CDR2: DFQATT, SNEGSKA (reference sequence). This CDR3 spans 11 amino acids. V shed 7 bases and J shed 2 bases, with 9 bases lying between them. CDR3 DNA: TGCAGTGGGGCCGATCCCTACGAGCAGTACTTC. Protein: CSGADPYEQYF.

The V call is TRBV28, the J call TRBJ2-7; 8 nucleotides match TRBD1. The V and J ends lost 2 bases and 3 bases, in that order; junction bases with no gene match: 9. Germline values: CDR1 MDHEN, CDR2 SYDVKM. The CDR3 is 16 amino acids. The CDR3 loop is CASSLRPGTGLYEQYF. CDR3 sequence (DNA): TGTGCCAGCAGTTTAAGGCCCGGGACAGGCCTCTACGAGCAGTACTTC.

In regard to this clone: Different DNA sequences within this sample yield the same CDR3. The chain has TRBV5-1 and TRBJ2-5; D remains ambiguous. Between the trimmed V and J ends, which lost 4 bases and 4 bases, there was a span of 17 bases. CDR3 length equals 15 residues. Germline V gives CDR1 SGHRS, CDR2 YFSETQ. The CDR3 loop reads CASSLDGQLGETQYF. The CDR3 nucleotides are TGCGCCAGCAGCCTGGATGGTCAGCTTGGAGAGACCCAGTACTTC.

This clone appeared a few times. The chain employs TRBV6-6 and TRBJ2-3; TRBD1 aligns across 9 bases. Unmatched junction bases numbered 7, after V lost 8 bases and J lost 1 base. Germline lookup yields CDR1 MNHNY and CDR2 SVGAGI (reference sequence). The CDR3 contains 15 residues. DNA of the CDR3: TGTGCCAGCCATGACCGGGACAGGGGCACAGATACGCAGTATTTT. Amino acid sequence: CASHDRDRGTDTQYF.

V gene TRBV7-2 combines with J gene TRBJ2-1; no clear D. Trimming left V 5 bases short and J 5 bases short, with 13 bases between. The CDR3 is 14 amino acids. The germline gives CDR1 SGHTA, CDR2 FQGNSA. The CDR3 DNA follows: TGTGCCAGCAGCGGCAGGTACGCCAACAATGAGCAGTTCTTC. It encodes CASSGRYANNEQFF. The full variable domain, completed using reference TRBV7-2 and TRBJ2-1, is GAGVSQSPSNKVTEKGKDVELRCDPISGHTALYWYRQSLGQGLEFLIYFQGNSAPDKSGLPSDRFSAERTGGSVSTLTIQRTQQEDSAVYLCASSGRYANNEQFFGPGTRLTVL.

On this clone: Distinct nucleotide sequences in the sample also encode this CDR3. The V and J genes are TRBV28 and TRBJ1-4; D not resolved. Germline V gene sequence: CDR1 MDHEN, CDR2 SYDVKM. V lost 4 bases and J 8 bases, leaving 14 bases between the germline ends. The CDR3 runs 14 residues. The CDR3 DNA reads TGTGCCAGCAGTTCCGGTACGGAGCAGGAAAAACTGTTTTTT. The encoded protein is CASSSGTEQEKLFF.

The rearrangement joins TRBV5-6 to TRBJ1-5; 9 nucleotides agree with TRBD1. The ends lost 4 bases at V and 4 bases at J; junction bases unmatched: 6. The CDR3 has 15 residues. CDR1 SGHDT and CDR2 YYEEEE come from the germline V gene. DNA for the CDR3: TGTGCCAGCAGCCCGGGACAGGGCCTAAATCAGCCCCAGCATTTT. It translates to CASSPGQGLNQPQHF.

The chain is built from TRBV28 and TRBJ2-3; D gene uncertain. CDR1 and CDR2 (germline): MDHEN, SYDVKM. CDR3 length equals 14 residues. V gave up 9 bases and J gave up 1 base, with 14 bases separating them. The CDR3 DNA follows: TGTGCCAGTGCCTTACAGTTCGGCACAGATACGCAGTATTTT. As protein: CASALQFGTDTQYF.